The clone carrying this TCR beta chain was found once. What it binds is not known. Germline V lookup: CDR1 SGHAT, CDR2 FQNNGV. V shed 0 bases and J 4 bases; nucleotides not matched to a gene: 4. The CDR3 has 17 residues. The data derive from a study of shared clonotypes between healthy human individuals. In the sorted-subset replicate PCRs, approximately 200 ng DNA, 25,000 to 30,000 T cell genomes, was used. The table came from immunoSEQ multiplex PCR; TCRdb's copy has only in-frame clones and leaves some out. The repertoire consists of approximately 2.4 million clones, with around 95% occurring once and the leading ten covering approximately 0.13%. Study-wide findings and caveats: Researchers found naive subsets generally carried larger estimated richness than memory subsets.

The chain is built from TRBV11-2 and TRBJ2-1, with 12 bases matching TRBD2. Sequencing used naive CD4+ T cells sorted from blood. Subset here: CD45RA+ positively selected. The clonotype originates from a man aged 18 to 29 in good health. The CDR3 sequence is CASSLDLLAGGYNEQFF. In DNA form, the CDR3 reads TGTGCCAGCAGCTTAGATCTCCTAGCGGGGGGGTACAATGAGCAGTTCTTC. The complete variable domain, with remaining parts taken from reference TRBV11-2 and TRBJ2-1, reads EAGVAQSPRYKIIEKRQSVAFWCNPISGHATLYWYQQILGQGPKLLIQFQNNGVVDDSQLPKDRFSAERLKGVDSTLKIQPAKLEDSAVYLCASSLDLLAGGYNEQFFGPGTRLTVL.